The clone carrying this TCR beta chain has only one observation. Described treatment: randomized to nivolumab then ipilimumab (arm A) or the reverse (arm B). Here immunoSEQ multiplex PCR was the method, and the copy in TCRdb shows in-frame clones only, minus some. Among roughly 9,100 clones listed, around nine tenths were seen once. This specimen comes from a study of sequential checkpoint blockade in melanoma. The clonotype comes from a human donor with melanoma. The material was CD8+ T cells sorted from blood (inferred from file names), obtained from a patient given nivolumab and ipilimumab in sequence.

CDR3 residues: CASSQRTSANSYEQYF. For the CDR3, the DNA is TGTGCCAGCAGCCAACGTACTAGCGCCAACTCCTACGAGCAGTACTTC. This rearrangement joins TRBV4-2 to TRBJ2-7; TRBD2 matches at 7 bases. V was pared by 2 bases and J by 0 bases, with 7 bases of the junction left unmatched. CDR3 length equals 16 residues. The germline V gene encodes CDR1 LGHNA and CDR2 YNFKEQ.